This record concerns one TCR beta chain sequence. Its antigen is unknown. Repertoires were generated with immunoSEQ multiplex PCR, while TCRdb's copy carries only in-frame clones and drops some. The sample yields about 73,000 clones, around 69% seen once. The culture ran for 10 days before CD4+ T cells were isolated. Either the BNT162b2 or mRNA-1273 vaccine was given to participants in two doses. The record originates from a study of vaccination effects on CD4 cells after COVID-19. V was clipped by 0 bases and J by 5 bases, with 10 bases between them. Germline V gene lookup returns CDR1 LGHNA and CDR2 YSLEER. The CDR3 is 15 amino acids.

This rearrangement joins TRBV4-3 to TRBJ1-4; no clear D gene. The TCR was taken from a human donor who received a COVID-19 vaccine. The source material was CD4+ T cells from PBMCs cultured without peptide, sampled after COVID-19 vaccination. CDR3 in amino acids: CASSQEPRRNEKLFF. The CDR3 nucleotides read TGCGCCAGCAGCCAAGAACCCAGGAGGAATGAAAAACTGTTTTTT.